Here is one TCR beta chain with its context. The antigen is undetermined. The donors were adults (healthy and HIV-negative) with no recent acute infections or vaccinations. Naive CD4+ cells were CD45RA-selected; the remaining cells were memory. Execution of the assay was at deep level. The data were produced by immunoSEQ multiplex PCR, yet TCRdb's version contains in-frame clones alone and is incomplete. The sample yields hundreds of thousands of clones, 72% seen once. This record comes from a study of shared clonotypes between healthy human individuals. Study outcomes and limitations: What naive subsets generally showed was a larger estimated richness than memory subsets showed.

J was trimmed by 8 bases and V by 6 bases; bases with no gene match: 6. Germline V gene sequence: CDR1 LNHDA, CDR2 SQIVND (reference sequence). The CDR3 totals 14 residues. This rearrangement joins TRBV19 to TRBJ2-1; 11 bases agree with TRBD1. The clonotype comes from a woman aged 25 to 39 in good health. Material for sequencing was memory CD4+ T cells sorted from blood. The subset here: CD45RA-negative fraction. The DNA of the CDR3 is TGTGCCAGTAGCCGGACAGGGGGCCGGGATGAGCAGTTCTTC. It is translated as CASSRTGGRDEQFF.